Below, one T cell receptor beta chain is given with its context. Antigen specificity is unknown. V was pared by 7 bases and J by 4 bases, with 14 bases between. Germline-derived CDR1 and CDR2 are MDHEN and SYDVKM. The CDR3 length is 14 residues. The entry originates in a study of cytomegalovirus exposure and HLA in healthy donors. The overall study: Of roughly 400 genotyped donors, 81% grouped in the Caucasian-associated ancestry cluster.

Amplification used 60 Vbeta primers and 13 Jbeta primers. Profiled with immunoSEQ multiplex PCR; TCRdb holds only in-frame clones, not every one. The sample lists 150,000 to 200,000 clones, roughly 79% seen once, with about a tenth in the top ten. Study results and caveats: In vitro, a few CMV-associated chains proved specific for CMV antigens. The study designated 160 or so TCR beta chains cytomegalovirus-associated.

Input material: PBMCs. The chain couples TRBV28 to TRBJ1-5; perhaps TRBD1 as D (6 bases). The sequence was collected from a man aged 18-30 years in good health and CMV-seropositive. DNA for the CDR3: TGTGCCAGCACTAGGACCAGGGGTAATCAGCCCCAGCATTTT. It translates to CASTRTRGNQPQHF.